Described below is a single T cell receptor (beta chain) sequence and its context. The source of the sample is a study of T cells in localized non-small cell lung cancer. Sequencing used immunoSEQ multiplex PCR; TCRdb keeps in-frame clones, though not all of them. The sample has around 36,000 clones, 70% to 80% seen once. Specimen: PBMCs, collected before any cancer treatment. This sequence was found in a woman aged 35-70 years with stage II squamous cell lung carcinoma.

CDR3 in DNA: TGTGCCAGTAGTATTCGGGACACCGGGGAGCTGTTTTTT. Its protein is CASSIRDTGELFF. The rearrangement uses TRBV19 and TRBJ2-2; D call uncertain. V lost 3 bases and J lost 3, with 5 bases in between. This CDR3 region has 13 residues. Germline V lookup: CDR1 LNHDA, CDR2 SQIVND (reference sequence).